The rows below give T cell receptor beta chains drawn from one sample of a study of Ad26.COV2.S vaccination and SARS-CoV-2 variants. Assay: immunoSEQ multiplex PCR; the TCRdb copy retains only in-frame clones and omits some. The sample has hundreds of thousands of clones; around 92% are singletons. The source was peripheral blood, collected in a trial of Ad26.COV2.S vaccine versus placebo. These receptors were collected from a person aged 18-65 years who received the Ad26.COV2.S COVID-19 vaccine or a placebo. Each CDR3 is given with its conserved first and last residue. A D gene is named only where the DNA matches it firmly. The size of a clone is reported for some rows only, either as once, few or many, or as a class for expanded clones.

V	size	D	J	CDR3	DNA
TRBV18	NA	NA	TRBJ1-4	CASSPGTNEKLFF	TGTGCCAGCTCCCCAGGAACTAATGAAAAACTGTTTTTT
TRBV5-8	NA	NA	TRBJ1-5	CASSFRDTGVGFQHF	TGTGCCAGCAGCTTCCGAGACACTGGTGTGGGGTTCCAGCATTTT
TRBV24-1	few	NA	TRBJ1-5	CATSAGGSNQPQHF	TGTGCCACCAGTGCTGGGGGGAGCAATCAGCCCCAGCATTTT
TRBV7-6	NA	TRBD2	TRBJ2-7	CASSLNPSGSSYEQYF	TGTGCCAGCAGCTTAAATCCTAGCGGGAGTTCCTACGAGCAGTACTTC
TRBV30	NA	NA	TRBJ2-1	CAWSVLVGNEQFF	TGTGCCTGGAGTGTACTAGTTGGCAATGAGCAGTTCTTC
TRBV29-1	NA	TRBD2	TRBJ2-2	CSVALRLANTGELFF	TGCAGCGTTGCCCTGAGACTAGCAAACACCGGGGAGCTGTTTTTT
TRBV3-1/TRBV3-2	NA	TRBD2	TRBJ2-5	CASSPTSGRDETQYF	TGTGCCAGCAGCCCGACTAGCGGGAGAGACGAGACCCAGTACTTC
TRBV6-6	NA	NA	TRBJ1-2	CASSSSGVGGYTF	TGTGCCAGCAGTTCATCGGGAGTCGGAGGCTACACCTTC
TRBV19	NA	NA	TRBJ2-5	CASAQTGETQYF	TGTGCCAGCGCCCAAACCGGGGAGACCCAGTACTTC
TRBV24-1	NA	NA	TRBJ2-3	CATSDSYRAITDTQYF	TGTGCCACCAGTGATTCCTACAGGGCCATCACAGATACGCAGTATTTT
TRBV4-3	NA	NA	TRBJ2-3	CASSQPWAKSGDTQYF	TGCGCCAGCAGCCAGCCTTGGGCCAAAAGCGGAGATACGCAGTATTTT
TRBV12-3/TRBV12-4	NA	NA	TRBJ2-1	CASSSGTANEQFF	TGTGCCAGCAGTTCCGGGACGGCTAATGAGCAGTTCTTC
TRBV4-2	NA	NA	TRBJ2-5	CASSQEVYSGTGKVRAQYF	TGTGCCAGCAGCCAAGAGGTTTATTCCGGGACTGGAAAAGTTAGGGCCCAGTACTTC
TRBV4-3	NA	NA	TRBJ2-1	CASSLTTGGRVGEQFF	TGCGCCAGCAGCCTGACCACGGGGGGCAGGGTTGGTGAGCAGTTCTTC
TRBV27	NA	NA	TRBJ1-6	CASSPINSPLHF	TGTGCCAGCAGTCCCATTAATTCACCCCTCCACTTT
TRBV15	NA	NA	TRBJ2-1	CATSRDPAGPHTSNEQFF	TGTGCCACCAGCAGAGATCCGGCCGGGCCCCACACCTCCAATGAGCAGTTCTTC
TRBV19	NA	NA	TRBJ1-2	CASSPSKVDNHRGYTF	TGTGCCAGTAGTCCCAGTAAAGTGGACAACCATCGGGGCTACACCTTC
TRBV4-1	NA	NA	TRBJ1-1	CASSQEGRWDTEAFF	TGCGCCAGCAGCCAAGAAGGCCGTTGGGACACTGAAGCTTTCTTT
TRBV5-1	NA	TRBD1	TRBJ2-3	CASSPGQTTDTQYF	TGCGCCAGCAGCCCGGGACAGACCACAGATACGCAGTATTTT
TRBV18	NA	NA	TRBJ2-7	CASSPKQGGTYEQYF	TGTGCCAGCTCACCAAAACAGGGGGGGACCTACGAGCAGTACTTC
TRBV5-1	NA	NA	TRBJ1-4	CASRPYPGNVDEKLFF	TGCGCCAGCAGGCCCTACCCAGGGAATGTGGATGAAAAACTGTTTTTT
TRBV7-9	NA	TRBD1	TRBJ1-1	CASSAWTGGRTEAFF	TGTGCCAGCAGCGCCTGGACAGGGGGAAGGACTGAAGCTTTCTTT
TRBV12-3/TRBV12-4	NA	NA	TRBJ2-3	CASIQDPLDTQYF	TGTGCCAGCATTCAGGACCCGTTAGATACGCAGTATTTT
TRBV30	NA	NA	TRBJ1-1	CAWMETEAFF	TGTGCCTGGATGGAAACTGAAGCTTTCTTT
TRBV11-2	NA	TRBD2	TRBJ2-1	CASSPPPGGGEQFF	TGTGCCAGCAGCCCCCCTCCGGGAGGGGGGGAGCAGTTCTTC
TRBV10-1	once	TRBD1	TRBJ2-7	CASSGTGLTTYEQYF	TGCGCCAGCAGCGGGACAGGGCTAACTACCTACGAGCAGTACTTC
TRBV5-1	once	TRBD2	TRBJ2-7	CASSFGLANEQYF	TGCGCCAGCAGCTTCGGACTAGCGAACGAGCAGTACTTC
TRBV6-6	NA	TRBD2	TRBJ2-1	CASSYVLADNEQFF	TGTGCCAGCAGTTACGTACTAGCGGACAATGAGCAGTTCTTC
TRBV30	once	NA	TRBJ2-2	CAWSGGTGELFF	TGTGCCTGGAGCGGGGGAACCGGGGAGCTGTTTTTT
TRBV6-5	NA	NA	TRBJ1-2	CASRSLVGNYGYTF	TGTGCCAGCAGATCGCTGGTCGGGAACTATGGCTACACCTTC
TRBV30	NA	TRBD1	TRBJ2-5	CAWSVGTGVETQYF	TGTGCCTGGAGTGTCGGGACAGGGGTAGAGACCCAGTACTTC
TRBV6-5	NA	NA	TRBJ2-5	CASRLSAQETQYF	TGTGCCAGCCGGCTCTCGGCCCAAGAGACCCAGTACTTC
TRBV19	NA	TRBD1	TRBJ1-6	CASSSRDRTGSPLHF	TGTGCCAGTAGTTCCAGGGACAGGACCGGTTCACCCCTCCACTTT
TRBV7-6	few	TRBD2	TRBJ2-6	CASSLSPPRTSSGANVLTF	TGTGCCAGCAGCTTATCCCCCCCGAGGACTAGCTCTGGGGCCAACGTCCTGACTTTC
TRBV18	NA	NA	TRBJ1-4	CASSPVANEKLFF	TGTGCCAGCTCACCAGTTGCCAATGAAAAACTGTTTTTT
TRBV4-2	NA	NA	TRBJ2-7	CASSQERLAYEQYF	TGTGCCAGCAGCCAAGAAAGGCTAGCCTACGAGCAGTACTTC
TRBV5-1	NA	TRBD1	TRBJ2-7	CASSPAGTGGGEQYF	TGCGCCAGCAGCCCGGCCGGGACAGGGGGCGGGGAGCAGTACTTC
TRBV6-5	NA	NA	TRBJ2-7	CASSYADWTYEQYF	TGTGCCAGCAGTTATGCGGACTGGACCTACGAGCAGTACTTC
TRBV7-9	NA	NA	TRBJ1-3	CASSSTDISSGNTIYF	TGTGCCAGCAGCTCCACGGACATAAGCTCTGGAAACACCATATATTTT
TRBV6-2/TRBV6-3	NA	TRBD1	TRBJ1-5	CASSYGRTGSFNQPQHF	TGTGCCAGCAGTTACGGTCGGACAGGGTCTTTCAATCAGCCCCAGCATTTT
TRBV7-9	NA	NA	TRBJ2-3	CASSAARGAPDTQYF	TGTGCCAGCAGCGCGGCTAGAGGGGCCCCAGATACGCAGTATTTT
TRBV7-9	NA	NA	TRBJ2-5	CASTNPAKETQYF	TGTGCCAGCACCAACCCGGCGAAAGAGACCCAGTACTTC
TRBV7-2	NA	NA	TRBJ2-7	CASSSTRGSEQYF	TGTGCCAGCAGCTCGACTCGAGGCAGCGAGCAGTACTTC
TRBV6-2/TRBV6-3	NA	TRBD1	TRBJ2-7	CASSRQGNEQYF	TGTGCCAGCAGTCGACAGGGAAACGAGCAGTACTTC
TRBV5-6	NA	NA	TRBJ1-4	CASSLVANEKLFF	TGTGCCAGCAGCTTGGTCGCGAATGAAAAACTGTTTTTT